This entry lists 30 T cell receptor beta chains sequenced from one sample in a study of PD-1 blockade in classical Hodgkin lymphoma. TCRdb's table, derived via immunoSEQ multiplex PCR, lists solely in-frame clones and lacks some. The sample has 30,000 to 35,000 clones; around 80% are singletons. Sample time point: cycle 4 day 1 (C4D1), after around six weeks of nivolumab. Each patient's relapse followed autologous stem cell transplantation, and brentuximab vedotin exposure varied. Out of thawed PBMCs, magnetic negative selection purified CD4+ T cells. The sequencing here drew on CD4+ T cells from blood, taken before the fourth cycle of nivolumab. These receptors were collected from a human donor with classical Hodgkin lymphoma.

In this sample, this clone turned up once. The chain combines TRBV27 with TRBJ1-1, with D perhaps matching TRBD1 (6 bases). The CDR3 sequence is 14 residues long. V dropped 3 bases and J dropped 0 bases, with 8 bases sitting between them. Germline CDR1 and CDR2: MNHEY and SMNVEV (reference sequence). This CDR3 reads CASSFRGVNTEAFF. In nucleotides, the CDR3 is TGTGCCAGCAGTTTCAGGGGTGTGAACACTGAAGCTTTCTTT.

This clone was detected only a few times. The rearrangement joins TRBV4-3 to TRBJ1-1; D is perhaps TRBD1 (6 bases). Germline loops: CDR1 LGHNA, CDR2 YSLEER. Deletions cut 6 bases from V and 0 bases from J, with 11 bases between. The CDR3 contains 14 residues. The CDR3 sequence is CASSGQMMNTEAFF. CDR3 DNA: TGCGCCAGCAGTGGACAGATGATGAACACTGAAGCTTTCTTT.

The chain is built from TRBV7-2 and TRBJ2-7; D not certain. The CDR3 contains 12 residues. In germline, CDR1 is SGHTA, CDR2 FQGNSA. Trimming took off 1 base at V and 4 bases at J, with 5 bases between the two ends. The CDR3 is CASSLVVYEQYF. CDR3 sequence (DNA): TGTGCCAGCAGCTTAGTTGTTTACGAGCAGTACTTC.

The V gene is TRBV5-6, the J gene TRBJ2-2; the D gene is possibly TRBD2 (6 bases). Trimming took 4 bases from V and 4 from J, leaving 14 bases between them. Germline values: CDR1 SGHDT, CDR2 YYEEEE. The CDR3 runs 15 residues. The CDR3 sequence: CASSRLVIGTGELFF. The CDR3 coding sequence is TGTGCCAGCAGCCGACTAGTTATAGGCACCGGGGAGCTGTTTTTT.

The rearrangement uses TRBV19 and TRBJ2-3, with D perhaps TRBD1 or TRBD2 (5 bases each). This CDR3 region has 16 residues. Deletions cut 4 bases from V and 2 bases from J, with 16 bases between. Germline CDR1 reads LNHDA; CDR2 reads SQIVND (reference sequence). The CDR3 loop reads CASSSTGPYYTDTQYF. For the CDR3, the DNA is TGTGCCAGTAGTAGTACGGGACCATATTACACAGATACGCAGTATTTT.

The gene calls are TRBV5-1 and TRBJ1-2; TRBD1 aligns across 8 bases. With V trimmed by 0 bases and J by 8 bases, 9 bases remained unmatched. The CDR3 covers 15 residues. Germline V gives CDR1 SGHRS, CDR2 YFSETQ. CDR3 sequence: CASSLVQGAQEGYTF. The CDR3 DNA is TGCGCCAGCAGCTTGGTGCAGGGGGCCCAGGAGGGCTACACCTTC.

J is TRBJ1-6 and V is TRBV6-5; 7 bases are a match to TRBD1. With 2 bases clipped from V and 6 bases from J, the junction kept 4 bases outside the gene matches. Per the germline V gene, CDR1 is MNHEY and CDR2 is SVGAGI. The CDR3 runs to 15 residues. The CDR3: CASSYRGQSNSPLHF. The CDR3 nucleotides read TGTGCCAGCAGTTACAGGGGACAGAGTAATTCACCCCTCCACTTT.

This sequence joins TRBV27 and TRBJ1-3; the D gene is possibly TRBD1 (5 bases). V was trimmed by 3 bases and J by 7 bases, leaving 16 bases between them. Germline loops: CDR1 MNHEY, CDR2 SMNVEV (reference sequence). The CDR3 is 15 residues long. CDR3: CASSFDGTPKNTIYF. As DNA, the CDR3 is TGTGCCAGCAGTTTTGACGGGACTCCGAAGAACACCATATATTTT.

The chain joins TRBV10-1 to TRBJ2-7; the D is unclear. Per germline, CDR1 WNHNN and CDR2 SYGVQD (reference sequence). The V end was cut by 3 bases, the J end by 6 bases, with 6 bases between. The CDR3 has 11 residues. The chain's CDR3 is CASSDSREQYF. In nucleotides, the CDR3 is TGCGCCAGCAGTGATTCGCGCGAGCAGTACTTC.

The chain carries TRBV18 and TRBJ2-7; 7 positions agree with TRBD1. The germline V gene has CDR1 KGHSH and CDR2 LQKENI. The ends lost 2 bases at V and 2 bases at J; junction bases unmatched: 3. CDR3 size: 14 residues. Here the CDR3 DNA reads TGTGCCAGCTCACCAAACCAGGGGGCCTACGAGCAGTACTTC. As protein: CASSPNQGAYEQYF.

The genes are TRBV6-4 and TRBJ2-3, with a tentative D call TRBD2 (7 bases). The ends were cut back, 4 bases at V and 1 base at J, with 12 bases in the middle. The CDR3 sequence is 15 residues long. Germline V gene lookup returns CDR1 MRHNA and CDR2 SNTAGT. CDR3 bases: TGTGCCAGCAGTGTACAGGGAGGGGGCACAGATACGCAGTATTTT. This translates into CASSVQGGGTDTQYF.

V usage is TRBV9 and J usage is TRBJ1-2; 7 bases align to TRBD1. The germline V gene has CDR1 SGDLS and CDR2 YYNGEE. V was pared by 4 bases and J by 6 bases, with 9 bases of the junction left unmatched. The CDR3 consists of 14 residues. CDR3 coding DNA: TGTGCCAGCAGCTCCCAACAGGGGTTCAATGGCTACACCTTC. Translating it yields CASSSQQGFNGYTF. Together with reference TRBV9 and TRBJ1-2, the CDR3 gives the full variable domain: DSGVTQTPKHLITATGQRVTLRCSPRSGDLSVYWYQQSLDQGLQFLIQYYNGEERAKGNILERFSAQQFPDLHSELNLSSLELGDSALYFCASSSQQGFNGYTFGSGTRLTVV.

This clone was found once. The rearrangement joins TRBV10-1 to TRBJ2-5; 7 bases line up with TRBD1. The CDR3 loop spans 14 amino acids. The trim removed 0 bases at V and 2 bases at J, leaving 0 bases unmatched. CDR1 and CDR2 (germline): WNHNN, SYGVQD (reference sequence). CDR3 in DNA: TGCGCCAGCAGTGAGTCCAGGGGGCAAGAGACCCAGTACTTC. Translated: CASSESRGQETQYF.

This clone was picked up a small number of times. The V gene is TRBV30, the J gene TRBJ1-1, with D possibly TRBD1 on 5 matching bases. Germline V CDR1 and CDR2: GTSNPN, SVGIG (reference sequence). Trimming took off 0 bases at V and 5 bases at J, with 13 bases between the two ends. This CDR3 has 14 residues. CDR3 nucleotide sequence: TGTGCCTGGAGTGTAGGCAGGGACGGGACTGAAGCTTTCTTT. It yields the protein CAWSVGRDGTEAFF. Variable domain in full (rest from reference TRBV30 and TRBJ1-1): SQTIHQWPATLVQPVGSPLSLECTVEGTSNPNLYWYRQAAGRGLQLLFYSVGIGQISSEVPQNLSASRPQDRQFILSSKKLLLSDSGFYLCAWSVGRDGTEAFFGQGTRLTVV.

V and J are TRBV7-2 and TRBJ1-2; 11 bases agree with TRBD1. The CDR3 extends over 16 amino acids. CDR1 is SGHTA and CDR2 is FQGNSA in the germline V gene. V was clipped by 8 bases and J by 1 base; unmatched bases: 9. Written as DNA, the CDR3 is TGTGCCAGCCGGCGGGACAGGGGGTTTCTTAACTATGGCTACACCTTC. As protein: CASRRDRGFLNYGYTF.

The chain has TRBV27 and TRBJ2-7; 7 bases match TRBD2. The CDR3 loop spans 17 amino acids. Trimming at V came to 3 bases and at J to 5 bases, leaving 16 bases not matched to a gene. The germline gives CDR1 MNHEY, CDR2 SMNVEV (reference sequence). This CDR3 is CASSFSGQGGAPHEQYF. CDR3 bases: TGTGCCAGCAGTTTTAGCGGGCAAGGAGGGGCCCCACACGAGCAGTACTTC.

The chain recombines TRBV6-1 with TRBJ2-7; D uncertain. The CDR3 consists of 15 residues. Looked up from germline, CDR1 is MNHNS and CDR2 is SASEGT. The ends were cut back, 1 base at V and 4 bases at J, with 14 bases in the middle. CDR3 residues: CASSEVYYSVYEQYF. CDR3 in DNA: TGTGCCAGCAGTGAAGTGTATTACTCCGTGTACGAGCAGTACTTC.

CDR3 region: CASSPTDRDGAQYF. CDR3 DNA: TGTGCCAGCAGTCCAACGGACAGGGATGGTGCCCAGTACTTC. The genes are TRBV6-4 and TRBJ2-5; 8 bases match TRBD1. The CDR3 has 14 residues. Trimming removed 5 bases from V and 9 bases from J; junction bases left unmatched: 11. CDR1 and CDR2 from the germline V gene are MRHNA and SNTAGT.

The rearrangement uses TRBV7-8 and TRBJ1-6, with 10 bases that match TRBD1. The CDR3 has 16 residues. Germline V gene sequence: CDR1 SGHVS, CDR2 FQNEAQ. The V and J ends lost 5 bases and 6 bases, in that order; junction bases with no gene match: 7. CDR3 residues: CASSRGQGGANSPLHF. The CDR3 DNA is TGTGCCAGCAGCCGTGGACAGGGGGGAGCTAATTCACCCCTCCACTTT.

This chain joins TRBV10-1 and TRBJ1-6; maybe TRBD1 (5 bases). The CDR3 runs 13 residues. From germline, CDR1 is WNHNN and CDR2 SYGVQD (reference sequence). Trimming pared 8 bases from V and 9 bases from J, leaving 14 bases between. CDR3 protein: CASQDTRGSPLHF. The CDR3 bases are TGCGCCAGCCAGGACACGCGTGGTTCACCCCTCCACTTT.

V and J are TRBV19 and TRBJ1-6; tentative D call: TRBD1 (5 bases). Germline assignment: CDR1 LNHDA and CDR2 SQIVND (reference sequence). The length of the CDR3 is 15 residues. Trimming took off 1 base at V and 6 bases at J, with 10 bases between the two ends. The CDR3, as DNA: TGTGCCAGTAGTATAGGACAGTACCTTAATTCACCCCTCCACTTT. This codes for CASSIGQYLNSPLHF.

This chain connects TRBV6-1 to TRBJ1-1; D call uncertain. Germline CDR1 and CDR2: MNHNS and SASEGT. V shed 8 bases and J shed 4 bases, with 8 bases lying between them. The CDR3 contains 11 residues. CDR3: CASRWSTEAFF. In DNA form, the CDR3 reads TGTGCCAGCCGATGGTCCACTGAAGCTTTCTTT.

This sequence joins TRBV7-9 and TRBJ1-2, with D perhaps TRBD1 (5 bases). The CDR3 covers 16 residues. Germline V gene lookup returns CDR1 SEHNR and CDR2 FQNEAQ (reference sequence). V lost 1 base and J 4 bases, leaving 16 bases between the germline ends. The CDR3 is CASSLVQRLGLYGYTF. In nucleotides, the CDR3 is TGTGCCAGCAGCTTAGTTCAGAGATTGGGACTCTATGGCTACACCTTC.

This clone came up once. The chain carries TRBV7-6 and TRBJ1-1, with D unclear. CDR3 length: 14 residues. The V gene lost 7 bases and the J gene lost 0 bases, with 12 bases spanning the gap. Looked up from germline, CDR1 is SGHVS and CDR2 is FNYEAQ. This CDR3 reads CASKREFLNTEAFF. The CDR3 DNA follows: TGTGCCAGCAAACGAGAGTTTCTGAACACTGAAGCTTTCTTT.

For the CDR3, the DNA is TGTGCCAGCAGCTTGGTTGCGGGGGAGGAGACCCAGTACTTC. This codes for CASSLVAGEETQYF. The genes are TRBV5-4 and TRBJ2-5; 7 bases map to TRBD2. Germline V gives CDR1 SGHNT, CDR2 YYREEE (reference sequence). The length of the CDR3 is 14 residues. J gave up 5 bases and V 0 bases, and 4 bases lay outside the gene matches.

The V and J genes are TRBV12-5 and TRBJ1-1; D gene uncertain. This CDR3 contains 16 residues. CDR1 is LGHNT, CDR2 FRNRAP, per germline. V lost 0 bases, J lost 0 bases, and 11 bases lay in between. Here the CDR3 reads CASGLVVGFMNTEAFF. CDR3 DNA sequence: TGTGCTAGTGGTTTGGTAGTTGGGTTTATGAACACTGAAGCTTTCTTT.

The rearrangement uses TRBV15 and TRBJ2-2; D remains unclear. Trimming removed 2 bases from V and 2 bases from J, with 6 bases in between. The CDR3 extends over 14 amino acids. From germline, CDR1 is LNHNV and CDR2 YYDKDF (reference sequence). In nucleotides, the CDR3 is TGTGCCACCAGCAGACTTAGAAACACCGGGGAGCTGTTTTTT. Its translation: CATSRLRNTGELFF. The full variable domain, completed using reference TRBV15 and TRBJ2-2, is DAMVIQNPRYQVTQFGKPVTLSCSQTLNHNVMYWYQQKSSQAPKLLFHYYDKDFNNEADTPDNFQSRRPNTSFCFLDIRSPGLGDTAMYLCATSRLRNTGELFFGEGSRLTVL.

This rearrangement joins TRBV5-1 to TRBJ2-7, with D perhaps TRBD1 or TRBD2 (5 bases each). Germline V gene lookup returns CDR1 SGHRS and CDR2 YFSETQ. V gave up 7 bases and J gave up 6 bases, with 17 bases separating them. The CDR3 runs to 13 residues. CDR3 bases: TGCGCCAGCGCCGGTTCGGGAACAGGCGAGCAGTACTTC. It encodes CASAGSGTGEQYF. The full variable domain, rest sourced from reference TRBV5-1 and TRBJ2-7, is KAGVTQTPRYLIKTRGQQVTLSCSPISGHRSVSWYQQTPGQGLQFLFEYFSETQRNKGNFPGRFSGRQFSNSRSEMNVSTLELGDSALYLCASAGSGTGEQYFGPGTRLTVT.

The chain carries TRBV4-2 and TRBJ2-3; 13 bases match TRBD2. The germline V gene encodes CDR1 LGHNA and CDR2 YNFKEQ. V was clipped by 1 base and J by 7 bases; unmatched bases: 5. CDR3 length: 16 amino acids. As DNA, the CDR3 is TGTGCCAGCAGCCAAGTCGGGACTAGCGGGGCAAATACGCAGTATTTT. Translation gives CASSQVGTSGANTQYF.

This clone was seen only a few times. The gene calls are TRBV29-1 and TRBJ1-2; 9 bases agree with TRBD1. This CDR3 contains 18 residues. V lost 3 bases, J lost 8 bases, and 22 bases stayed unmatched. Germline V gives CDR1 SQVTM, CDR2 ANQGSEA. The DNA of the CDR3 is TGCAGCGTTGATCGTCGGGTGGCGGGACAGGGCCTATTAAGCGGCTACACCTTC. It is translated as CSVDRRVAGQGLLSGYTF.